The clone carrying this T cell receptor (beta chain) came up many times. Its antigen is not identified. After template switching added a universal primer site, the resulting cDNA carried unique molecular identifiers. TCRdb reprocessed the 5' RACE reads with MiXCR, giving one entry per CDR3 protein. Of 150,000 or so distinct CDR3 sequences detected, around 3.5% appear once; the ten largest clones hold around 8.1%. The sample is drawn from a study of identical twins. Whole-study findings and limits: Insertion counts were lower in abundant cord blood beta clonotypes, a trend that memory repertoires did not show. Zero-insertion findings could be partly confounded by invariant cells (MAIT and iNKT cells). Where out-of-frame alpha sequences were twin-shared, they showed excess low generation probability.

V gave up 3 bases and J gave up 4 bases; unmatched junction bases: 10. The length of the CDR3 is 17 residues. CDR1 and CDR2 (germline): KGHSH, LQKENI. The chain is built from TRBV18 and TRBJ2-1; 9 positions match TRBD1. Sequences were obtained from memory T cells sorted from blood. The origin of this receptor is a man aged 18 to 30 in good health. The DNA for the CDR3 is TGTGCCAGCTCACCCAGAGTACAGGGGGCGATATACAATGAGCAGTTCTTC. The encoded protein is CASSPRVQGAIYNEQFF. The full variable domain, rest sourced from reference TRBV18 and TRBJ2-1, is NAGVMQNPRHLVRRRGQEARLRCSPMKGHSHVYWYRQLPEEGLKFMVYLQKENIIDESGMPKERFSAEFPKEGPSILRIQQVVRGDSAAYFCASSPRVQGAIYNEQFFGPGTRLTVL.